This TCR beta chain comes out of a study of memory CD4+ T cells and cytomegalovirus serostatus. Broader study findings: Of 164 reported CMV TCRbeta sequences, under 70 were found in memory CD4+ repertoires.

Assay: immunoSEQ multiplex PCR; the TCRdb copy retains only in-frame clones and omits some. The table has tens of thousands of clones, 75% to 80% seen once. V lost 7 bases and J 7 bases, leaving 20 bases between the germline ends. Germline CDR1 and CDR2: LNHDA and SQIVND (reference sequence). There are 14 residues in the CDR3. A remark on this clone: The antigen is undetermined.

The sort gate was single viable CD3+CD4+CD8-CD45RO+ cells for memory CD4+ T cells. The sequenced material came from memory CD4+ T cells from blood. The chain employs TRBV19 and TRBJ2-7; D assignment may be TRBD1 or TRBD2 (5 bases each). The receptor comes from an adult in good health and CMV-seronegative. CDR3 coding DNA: TGTGCCAGTACCCCTCGGGGCAGCTCGAGGGAGCAGTACTTC. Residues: CASTPRGSSREQYF.